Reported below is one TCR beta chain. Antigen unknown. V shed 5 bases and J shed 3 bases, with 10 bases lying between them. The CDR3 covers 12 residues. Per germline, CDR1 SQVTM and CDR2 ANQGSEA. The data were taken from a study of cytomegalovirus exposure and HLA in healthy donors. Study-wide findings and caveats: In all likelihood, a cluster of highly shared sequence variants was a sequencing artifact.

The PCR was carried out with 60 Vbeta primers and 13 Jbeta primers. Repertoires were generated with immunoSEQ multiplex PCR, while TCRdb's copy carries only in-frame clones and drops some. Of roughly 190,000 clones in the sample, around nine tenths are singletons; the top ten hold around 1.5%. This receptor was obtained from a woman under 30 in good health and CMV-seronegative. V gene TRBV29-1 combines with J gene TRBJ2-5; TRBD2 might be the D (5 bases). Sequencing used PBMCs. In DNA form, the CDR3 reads TGCAGCGTTCTAACGGGGAAAGAGACCCAGTACTTC. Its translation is CSVLTGKETQYF.